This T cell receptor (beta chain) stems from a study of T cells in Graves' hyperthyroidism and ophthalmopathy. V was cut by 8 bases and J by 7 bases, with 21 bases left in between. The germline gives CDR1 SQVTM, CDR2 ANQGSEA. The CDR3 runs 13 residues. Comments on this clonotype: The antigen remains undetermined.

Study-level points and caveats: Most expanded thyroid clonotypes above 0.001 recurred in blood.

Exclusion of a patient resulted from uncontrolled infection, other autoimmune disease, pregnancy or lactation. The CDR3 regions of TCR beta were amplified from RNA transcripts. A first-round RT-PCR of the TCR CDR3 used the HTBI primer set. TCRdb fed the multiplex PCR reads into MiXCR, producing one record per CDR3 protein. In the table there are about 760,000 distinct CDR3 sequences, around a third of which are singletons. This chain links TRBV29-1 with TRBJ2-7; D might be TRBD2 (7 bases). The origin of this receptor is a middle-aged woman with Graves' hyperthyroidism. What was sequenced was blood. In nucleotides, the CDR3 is TGCAGCTTGTTCATAGGGGGGGCTCGAGAGCAGTACTTC. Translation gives CSLFIGGAREQYF.